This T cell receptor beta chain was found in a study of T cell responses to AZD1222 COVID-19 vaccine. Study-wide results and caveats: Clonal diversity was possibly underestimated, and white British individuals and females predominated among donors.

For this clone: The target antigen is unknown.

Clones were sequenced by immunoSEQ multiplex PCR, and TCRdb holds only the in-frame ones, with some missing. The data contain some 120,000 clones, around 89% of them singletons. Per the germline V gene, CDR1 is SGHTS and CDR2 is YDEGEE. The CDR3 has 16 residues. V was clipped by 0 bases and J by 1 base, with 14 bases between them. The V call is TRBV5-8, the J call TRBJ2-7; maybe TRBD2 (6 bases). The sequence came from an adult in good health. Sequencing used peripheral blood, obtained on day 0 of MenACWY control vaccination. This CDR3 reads CASSLGSVAGSYEQYF. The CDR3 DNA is TGTGCCAGCAGCTTGGGTTCTGTCGCGGGATCCTACGAGCAGTACTTC.